Listed here are 19 T cell receptor beta chains from one sample, sequenced in a study of cytomegalovirus exposure and HLA in healthy donors. Primers: 60 Vbeta forward and 13 Jbeta reverse. Method: immunoSEQ multiplex PCR; TCRdb's copy keeps in-frame clones and lacks some. The sample carries 80,000 to 100,000 clones, around 81% recorded once. Sequenced material: PBMCs. Every receptor here comes from a man in his forties in good health and CMV-seropositive.

The chain employs TRBV13 and TRBJ2-5; 7 bases match TRBD2. The end of the DNA fits TRBJ2-7 better, so the J call may be wrong. The CDR3 extends over 15 amino acids. In germline, CDR1 is PRHDT, CDR2 FYEKMQ (reference sequence). CDR3 sequence: CASSVGRRGSYEQYF. CDR3 DNA: TGTGCCAGCAGCGTCGGGAGGAGGGGATCCTACGAGCAGTACTTC.

This clone turned up a few times. This chain connects TRBV7-8 to TRBJ2-7; TRBD1 matches at 8 bases. This CDR3 region has 14 residues. Germline loops: CDR1 SGHVS, CDR2 FQNEAQ. The J segment lost 2 bases and the V segment lost 4 bases, leaving 4 bases of the junction unmatched. The CDR3 nucleotides read TGTGCCAGCAGCTCCGGGACAGGCACCTACGAGCAGTACTTC. Translated: CASSSGTGTYEQYF.

J is TRBJ2-2 and V is TRBV28, with TRBD2 identical over 7 bases. This CDR3 is 17 amino acids long. CDR1 and CDR2 from the germline V gene are MDHEN and SYDVKM. The V and J ends lost 5 bases and 5 bases, in that order; junction bases with no gene match: 14. The chain's CDR3 is CASSVLFGLAETGELFF. The CDR3 nucleotides read TGTGCCAGCAGTGTGCTCTTTGGGCTAGCGGAGACCGGGGAGCTGTTTTTT.

The chain employs TRBV15 and TRBJ2-7, with D maybe TRBD2 (6 bases). There are 14 residues in the CDR3. The germline V gene has CDR1 LNHNV and CDR2 YYDKDF (reference sequence). Trimming shortened V by 8 bases and J by 0 bases, and 14 bases separated the two germline ends. The chain's CDR3 is CATGLGGSSYEQYF. The CDR3 bases are TGTGCCACCGGGCTTGGGGGGAGCTCCTACGAGCAGTACTTC.

V is TRBV5-1 and J is TRBJ2-3; D gene uncertain. This CDR3 has 14 amino acids. The germline gives CDR1 SGHRS, CDR2 YFSETQ. V was shortened by 0 bases and J by 4 bases, with 9 bases between the two germline ends. The CDR3 here is CASSLDSGPDTQYF. Here the CDR3 DNA reads TGCGCCAGCAGCTTGGACTCGGGTCCAGATACGCAGTATTTT.

V and J are TRBV5-1 and TRBJ2-1; tentatively, D is TRBD1 (5 bases). Trimming stripped 5 bases from V and 2 bases from J, with 14 bases between. The CDR3 is 15 amino acids. CDR1 and CDR2 from the germline V gene are SGHRS and YFSETQ. CDR3: CASRIDSRPYNEQFF. For the CDR3, the DNA is TGCGCCAGCAGAATTGACAGCCGTCCCTACAATGAGCAGTTCTTC.

Only a few counts were recorded for this clone. The chain has TRBV15 and TRBJ1-2; 7 bases fit TRBD1. The V gene's germline CDR1 is LNHNV and CDR2 YYDKDF (reference sequence). With 0 bases clipped from V and 3 bases from J, the junction kept 4 bases outside the gene matches. The CDR3 has 15 amino acids. CDR3: CATSREGTAYYGYTF. Here the CDR3 DNA reads TGTGCCACCAGCAGAGAGGGGACAGCCTACTATGGCTACACCTTC. Combining the CDR3 with reference TRBV15 and TRBJ1-2 gives the whole variable domain DAMVIQNPRYQVTQFGKPVTLSCSQTLNHNVMYWYQQKSSQAPKLLFHYYDKDFNNEADTPDNFQSRRPNTSFCFLDIRSPGLGDTAMYLCATSREGTAYYGYTFGSGTRLTVV.

The chain joins TRBV10-3 to TRBJ1-1, with D maybe TRBD1 (5 bases). The CDR3 spans 14 residues. The germline V and J ends were trimmed by 0 bases and 1 base, with 6 bases remaining between them. Germline-derived CDR1 and CDR2 are ENHRY and SYGVKD. The CDR3 nucleotides read TGTGCCATCAGTGAGTCGACAGCGAACACTGAAGCTTTCTTT. Translating it yields CAISESTANTEAFF.

The chain couples TRBV5-6 to TRBJ1-5; D not certain. In germline, CDR1 is SGHDT, CDR2 YYEEEE. V lost 1 base and J lost 3, with 8 bases in between. CDR3 length equals 14 residues. The CDR3 DNA reads as TGTGCCAGCAGCTTGTACAGCTACAATCAGCCCCAGCATTTT. It translates to CASSLYSYNQPQHF.

The chain combines TRBV28 with TRBJ2-1; TRBD2 aligns across 11 bases. J gave up 0 bases and V 8 bases, and 6 bases lay outside the gene matches. CDR1 is MDHEN and CDR2 is SYDVKM in the germline V gene. This CDR3 contains 16 residues. The DNA of the CDR3 is TGTGCCAGCTCGGGACTAGCGGAAAGCTCCTACAATGAGCAGTTCTTC. This gives the protein CASSGLAESSYNEQFF.

The chain links TRBV29-1 to TRBJ2-7; TRBD1 matches at 7 bases. V gave up 4 bases and J gave up 0 bases; unmatched junction bases: 6. CDR1 and CDR2 from the germline V gene are SQVTM and ANQGSEA. The length of the CDR3 is 14 residues. CDR3 DNA sequence: TGCAGCGTTGTTTTTAAGGGGGCCTCCTACGAGCAGTACTTC. It yields the protein CSVVFKGASYEQYF.

The V call is TRBV15, the J call TRBJ2-2; D is unresolved. The CDR3 contains 15 residues. Germline V gives CDR1 LNHNV, CDR2 YYDKDF (reference sequence). Trimming cost V 0 bases and J 6 bases, with 11 bases left between them. The DNA for the CDR3 is TGTGCCACCAGCAGAGATCCGAAGTCAGCCGGGGAGCTGTTTTTT. It translates to CATSRDPKSAGELFF.

The chain carries TRBV10-3 and TRBJ2-7; 9 bases align to TRBD2. The CDR3 runs 14 residues. CDR1 and CDR2 from the germline V gene are ENHRY and SYGVKD. J gave up 7 bases and V 5 bases, and 9 bases lay outside the gene matches. The CDR3 loop is CAISRAGGVREQYF. The CDR3 region has the DNA TGTGCCATCAGTCGCGCGGGAGGGGTTCGGGAGCAGTACTTC.

CDR3 region: CASSQGTGQPQHF. In DNA form, the CDR3 reads TGCGCCAGCAGCCAAGGCACGGGTCAGCCCCAGCATTTT. This rearrangement joins TRBV4-1 to TRBJ1-5; D gene unclear. CDR3 length: 13 residues. Between the trimmed V and J ends, which lost 1 base and 6 bases, there was a span of 7 bases. Germline V gene data show CDR1 as MGHRA and CDR2 as YSYEKL.

The V call is TRBV6-1, the J call TRBJ1-2; TRBD1 agrees at 10 bases. The CDR3 has 13 amino acids. The ends lost 6 bases at V and 7 bases at J; junction bases unmatched: 5. Per the germline V gene, CDR1 is MNHNS and CDR2 is SASEGT. The CDR3 is CASRDGQGGGYTF. DNA for the CDR3: TGTGCCAGCAGGGACGGACAGGGGGGTGGCTACACCTTC.

The chain is built from TRBV9 and TRBJ2-1; possible D gene TRBD1, 5 bases. Germline V gene sequence: CDR1 SGDLS, CDR2 YYNGEE. The CDR3 loop spans 17 amino acids. V was clipped by 0 bases and J by 3 bases, with 16 bases between them. The CDR3 loop reads CASSVAAGFIRYNEQFF. CDR3 bases: TGTGCCAGCAGCGTAGCAGCAGGGTTTATTCGCTACAATGAGCAGTTCTTC.

The chain carries TRBV6-5 and TRBJ1-6, with no clear D. The germline V gene has CDR1 MNHEY and CDR2 SVGAGI. The CDR3 runs to 15 residues. The V end was cut by 7 bases, the J end by 5 bases, with 15 bases between. CDR3 bases: TGTGCCAGCAAGATAGTCCCCCAGGATAATTCACCCCTCCACTTT. It specifies CASKIVPQDNSPLHF.

The rearrangement joins TRBV2 to TRBJ2-3; 11 bases are shared with TRBD2. Trimming removed 6 bases from V and 0 bases from J; junction bases left unmatched: 5. Germline V gives CDR1 SNHLY, CDR2 FYNNEI. There are 16 residues in the CDR3. Here the CDR3 DNA reads TGTGCCAGCAGCCTACTAGCGGGGGCGAGCACAGATACGCAGTATTTT. Protein: CASSLLAGASTDTQYF.

This clone was seen just once. The chain recombines TRBV15 with TRBJ2-7; D gene uncertain. V lost 0 bases, J lost 4 bases, and 7 bases lay in between. CDR3 size: 13 residues. The germline V gene encodes CDR1 LNHNV and CDR2 YYDKDF (reference sequence). Here the CDR3 DNA reads TGTGCCACCAGCAGAGATATGAGGTACGAGCAGTACTTC. Amino acid sequence: CATSRDMRYEQYF.